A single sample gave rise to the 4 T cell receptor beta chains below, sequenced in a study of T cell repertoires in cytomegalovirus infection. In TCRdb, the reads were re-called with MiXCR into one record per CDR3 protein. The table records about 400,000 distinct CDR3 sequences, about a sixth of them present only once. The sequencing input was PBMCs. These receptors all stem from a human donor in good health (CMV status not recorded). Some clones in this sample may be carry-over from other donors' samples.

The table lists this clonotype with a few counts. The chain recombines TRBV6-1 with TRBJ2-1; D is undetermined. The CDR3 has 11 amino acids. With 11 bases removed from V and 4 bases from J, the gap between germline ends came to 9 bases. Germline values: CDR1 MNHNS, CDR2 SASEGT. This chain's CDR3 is CAAARYNEQFF. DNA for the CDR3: TGTGCCGCCGCTAGGTACAATGAGCAGTTCTTC.

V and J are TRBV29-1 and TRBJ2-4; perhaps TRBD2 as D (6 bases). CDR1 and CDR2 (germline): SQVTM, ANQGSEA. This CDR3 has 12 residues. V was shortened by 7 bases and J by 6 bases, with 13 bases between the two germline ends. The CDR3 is CSAGRERNIQYF. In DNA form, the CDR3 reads TGCAGCGCCGGACGGGAGAGAAACATTCAGTACTTC.

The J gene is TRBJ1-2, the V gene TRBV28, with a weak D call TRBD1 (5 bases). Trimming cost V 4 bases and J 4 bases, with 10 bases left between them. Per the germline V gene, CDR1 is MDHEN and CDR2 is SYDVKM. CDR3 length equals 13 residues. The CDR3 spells CASSSGTSYGYTF. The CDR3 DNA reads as TGTGCCAGCAGTTCAGGGACTAGCTATGGCTACACCTTC.

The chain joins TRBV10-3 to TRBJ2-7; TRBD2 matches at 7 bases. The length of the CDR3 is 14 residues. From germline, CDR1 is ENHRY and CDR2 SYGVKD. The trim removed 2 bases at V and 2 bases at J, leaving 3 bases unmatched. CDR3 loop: CAISEPAGTYEQYF. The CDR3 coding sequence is TGTGCCATCAGTGAGCCAGCGGGAACCTACGAGCAGTACTTC.